This T cell receptor (beta chain) appears in the sequencing data of a study of CD8 T cells in ankylosing spondylitis. The sample holds one count of this clonotype. Its antigen is not known. At one of its ends the junction is not consistent with the germline gene, which may arise from a read error. Scientists made TCR beta libraries using quantitative 5'-RACE with molecular barcodes. TCRdb called the 5' RACE reads again in MiXCR, with one record for every CDR3 protein. The sample consists of 750,000 to 850,000 distinct CDR3 sequences, roughly 10% of them appearing once. The CDR3 loop spans 11 amino acids. The germline CDR1 and CDR2 sequences are MNHEY and SMNVEV (reference sequence). General study findings and limits: Matched synovial fluid from ankylosing spondylitis patients was reported to be enriched for disease-linked clones. Disease-linked clones bore a CD8+ phenotype and were relatively rare in peripheral blood. Earlier literature documents some of the motif variants in reactive arthritis synovial fluid and blood. A motif of several highly homologous TCR beta variants was seen as apparently characteristic of ankylosing spondylitis blood.

Material for sequencing was blood, either unsorted or a sorted T cell fraction (not recorded which). The chain couples TRBV27 to TRBJ2-7, with D possibly called TRBD1 or TRBD2 (5 bases each). This receptor was identified in a male donor with ankylosing spondylitis. The CDR3 loop reads CDSRGAGEQYF. CDR3 DNA: TGTGACAGCAGAGGGGCGGGCGAGCAGTACTTC.